This T cell receptor (beta chain) was recovered during a study of T cells expressing NK-cell markers (dated by TCRdb to 2020 to 2021). In the study overall: TCR beta-chain repertoires were profiled in sorted CD3+CD56+NKG2C+, CD3+CD56+NKG2C- and CD3+CD56-NKG2C+ T-cell subsets from about 8 donors. The eight sequenced donors were randomly selected healthy volunteers, three men and five women. Among the eight sequenced donors, seven were HCMV-seropositive and one was HCMV-seronegative. Sequencing of the libraries produced 2 x 150 bp reads on Illumina HiSeq 2000/2500, MiSeq or NextSeq. What the authors observed across the whole study: Whether the expanded NKG2C-expressing T cell clones were specific for HCMV antigens was left unclear. Those dominant clonotypes were again the most abundant among CD3+CD56-NKG2C+ cells in a few donors, at about 28.3-60.1%. In several donors, the dominant CD3+CD56+NKG2C+ clonotypes were among the top 10 CD8+ clonotypes and accounted for about 1.0-7.0% of CD8+ T cells.

Concerning this clonotype: Its antigen remains undetermined.

A commercial ELISA kit detecting HCMV-specific IgG in serum was used to determine HCMV serostatus. Ficoll density gradient centrifugation was used to isolate peripheral blood mononuclear cells from blood. Sequencing relied on an Illumina HiSeq 2000. 5'RACE template switching, by which a universal primer site and unique molecular identifiers were added, was used to make TCR beta cDNA libraries. cDNA synthesis was primed from the TCR beta constant segment, followed by two successive PCR amplification steps. In the authors' own workflow: Reads were demultiplexed and grouped by UMI with MIGEC, and clonotypes were assembled and quantified with MiTCR. Only TCR cDNA sequences supported by at least two reads were kept to exclude erroneous sequences. The tcR package was used for downstream repertoire analysis, and clonotypes were matched across fractions by CDR3 nucleotide sequence plus V segment. VDJmatch was used to annotate antigen specificity against VDJdb, with one amino acid substitution in CDR3 allowed. The reads underwent TCRdb reprocessing, giving one record for each CDR3 protein sequence and no DNA. None of the V and J calls come from the authors' own analysis; TCRdb made them. The table for this sample records some 300,000 distinct CDR3 sequences. The ten largest clones take up about 0.39% of the sample.

Looking up the germline V gene yields CDR1 SQVTM and CDR2 ANQGSEA. Including the terminal cysteine and phenylalanine, the CDR3 comprises 14 residues. Only the protein is available. The sequence was collected from a man between 18 and 29 years old in good health. Donor details come from another sample of the same person, matched by shared clones. The receptor chain draws on TRBV29-1 and TRBJ1-1. Sequencing used blood T cells: a sorted CD56 or NKG2C T cell subset, CD4+ or CD8+ T cells, or bulk PBMC T cells (not recorded which). The CDR3 region: CSVDRVVLNTEAFF. Reference TRBV29-1 and TRBJ1-1 proteins supply the regions before and after the CDR3; the full variable domain is: SAVISQKPSRDICQRGTSLTIQCQVDSQVTMMFWYRQQPGQSLTLIATANQGSEATYESGFVIDKFPISRPNLTFSTLTVSNMSPEDSSIYLCSVDRVVLNTEAFFGQGTRLTVV.